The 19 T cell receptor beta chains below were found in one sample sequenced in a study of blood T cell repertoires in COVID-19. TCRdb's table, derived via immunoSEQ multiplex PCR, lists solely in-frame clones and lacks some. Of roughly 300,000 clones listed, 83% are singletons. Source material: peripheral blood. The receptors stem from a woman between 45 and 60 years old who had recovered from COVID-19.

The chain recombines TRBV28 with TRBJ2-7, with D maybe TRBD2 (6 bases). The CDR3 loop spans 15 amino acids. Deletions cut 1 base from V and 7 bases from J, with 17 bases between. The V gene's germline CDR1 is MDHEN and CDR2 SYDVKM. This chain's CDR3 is CASSLLDRDSEEQYF. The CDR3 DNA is TGTGCCAGCAGTTTATTAGACCGGGACTCTGAAGAGCAGTACTTC. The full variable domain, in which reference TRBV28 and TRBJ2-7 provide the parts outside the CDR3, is DVKVTQSSRYLVKRTGEKVFLECVQDMDHENMFWYRQDPGLGLRLIYFSYDVKMKEKGDIPEGYSVSREKKERFSLILESASTNQTSMYLCASSLLDRDSEEQYFGPGTRLTVT.

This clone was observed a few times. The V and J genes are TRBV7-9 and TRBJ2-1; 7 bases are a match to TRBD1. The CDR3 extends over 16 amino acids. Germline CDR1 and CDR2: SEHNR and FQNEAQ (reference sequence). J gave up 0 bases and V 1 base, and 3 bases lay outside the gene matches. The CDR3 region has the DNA TGTGCCAGCAGCTTAGAGGGGGCGGGCTCCTACAATGAGCAGTTCTTC. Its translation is CASSLEGAGSYNEQFF.

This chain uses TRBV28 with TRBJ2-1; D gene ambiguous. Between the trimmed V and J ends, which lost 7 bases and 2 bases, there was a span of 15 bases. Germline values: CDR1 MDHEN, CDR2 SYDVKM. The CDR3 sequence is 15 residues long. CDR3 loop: CASTQAPATYNEQFF. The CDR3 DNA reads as TGTGCCAGCACCCAAGCCCCTGCCACCTACAATGAGCAGTTCTTC.

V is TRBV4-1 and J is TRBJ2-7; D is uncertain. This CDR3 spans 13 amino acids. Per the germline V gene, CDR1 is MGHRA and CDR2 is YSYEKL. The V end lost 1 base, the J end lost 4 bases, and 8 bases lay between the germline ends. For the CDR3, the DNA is TGCGCCAGCAGCCAAGCGATGAGGTACGAGCAGTACTTC. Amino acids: CASSQAMRYEQYF.

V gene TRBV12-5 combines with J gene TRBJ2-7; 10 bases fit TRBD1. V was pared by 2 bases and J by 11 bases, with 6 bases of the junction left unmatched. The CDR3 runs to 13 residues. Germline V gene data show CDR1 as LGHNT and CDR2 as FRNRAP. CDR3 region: CASGLLDRGPKYF. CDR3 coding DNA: TGTGCTAGTGGTTTGCTCGACAGGGGGCCCAAGTACTTC.

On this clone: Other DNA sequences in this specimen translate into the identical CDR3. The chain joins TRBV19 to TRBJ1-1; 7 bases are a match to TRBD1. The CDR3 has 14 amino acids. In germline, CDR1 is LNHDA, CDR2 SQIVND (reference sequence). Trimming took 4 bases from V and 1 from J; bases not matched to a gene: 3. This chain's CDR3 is CASSTRQGNTEAFF. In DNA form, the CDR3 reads TGTGCCAGTAGTACCAGACAGGGGAACACTGAAGCTTTCTTT.

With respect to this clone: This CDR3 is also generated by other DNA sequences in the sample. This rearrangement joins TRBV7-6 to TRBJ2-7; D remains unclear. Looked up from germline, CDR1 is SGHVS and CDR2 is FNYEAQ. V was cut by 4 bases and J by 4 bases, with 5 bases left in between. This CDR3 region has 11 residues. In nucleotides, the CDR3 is TGTGCCAGCAGCTCACGGTACGAGCAGTACTTC. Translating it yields CASSSRYEQYF.

The CDR3 is CASSVGVSPYEQYF. CDR3 nucleotides: TGTGCCAGCAGCGTAGGTGTCAGTCCCTACGAGCAGTACTTC. This chain connects TRBV9 to TRBJ2-7; D is unresolved. Per germline, CDR1 SGDLS and CDR2 YYNGEE. The CDR3 covers 14 residues. Trimming stripped 0 bases from V and 2 bases from J, with 9 bases between.

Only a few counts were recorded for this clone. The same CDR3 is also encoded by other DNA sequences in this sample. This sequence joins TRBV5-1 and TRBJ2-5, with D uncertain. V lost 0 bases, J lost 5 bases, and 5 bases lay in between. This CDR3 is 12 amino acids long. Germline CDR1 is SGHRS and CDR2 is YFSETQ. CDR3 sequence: CASSLAGETQYF. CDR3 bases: TGCGCCAGCAGCTTGGCCGGGGAGACCCAGTACTTC. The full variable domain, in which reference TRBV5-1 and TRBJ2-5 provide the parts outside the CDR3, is KAGVTQTPRYLIKTRGQQVTLSCSPISGHRSVSWYQQTPGQGLQFLFEYFSETQRNKGNFPGRFSGRQFSNSRSEMNVSTLELGDSALYLCASSLAGETQYFGPGTRLLVL.

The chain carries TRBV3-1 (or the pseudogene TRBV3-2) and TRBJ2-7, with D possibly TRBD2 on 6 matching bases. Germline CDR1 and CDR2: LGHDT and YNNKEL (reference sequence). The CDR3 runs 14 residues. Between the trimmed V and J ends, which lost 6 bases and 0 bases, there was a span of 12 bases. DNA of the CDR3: TGTGCCAGCAGTCGTTCGGGGGTCTCCTACGAGCAGTACTTC. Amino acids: CASSRSGVSYEQYF.

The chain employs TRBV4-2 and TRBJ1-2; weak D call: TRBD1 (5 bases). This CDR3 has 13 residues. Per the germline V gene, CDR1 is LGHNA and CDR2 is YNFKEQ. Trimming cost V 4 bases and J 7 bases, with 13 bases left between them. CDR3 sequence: CASSPGVSSGYTF. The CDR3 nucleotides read TGTGCCAGCAGCCCGGGGGTTTCCTCTGGCTACACCTTC.

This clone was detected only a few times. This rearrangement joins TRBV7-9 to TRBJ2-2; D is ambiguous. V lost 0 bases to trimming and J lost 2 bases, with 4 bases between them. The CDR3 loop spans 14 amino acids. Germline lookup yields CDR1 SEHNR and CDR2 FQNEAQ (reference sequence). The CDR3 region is CASSLASNTGELFF. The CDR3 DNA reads TGTGCCAGCAGCTTAGCCAGTAACACCGGGGAGCTGTTTTTT.

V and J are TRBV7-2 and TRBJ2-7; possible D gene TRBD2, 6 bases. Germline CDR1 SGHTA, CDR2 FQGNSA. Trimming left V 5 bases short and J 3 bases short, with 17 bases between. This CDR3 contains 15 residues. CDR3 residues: CASSRRGVGSYEQYF. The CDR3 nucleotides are TGTGCCAGCAGCAGACGCGGGGTTGGGAGCTACGAGCAGTACTTC.

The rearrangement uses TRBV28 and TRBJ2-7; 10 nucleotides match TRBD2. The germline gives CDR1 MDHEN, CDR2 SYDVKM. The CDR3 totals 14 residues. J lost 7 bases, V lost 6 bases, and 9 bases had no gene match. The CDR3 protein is CASSLSGRAREQYF. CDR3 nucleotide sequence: TGTGCCAGCAGCCTGAGCGGGAGGGCGCGGGAGCAGTACTTC.

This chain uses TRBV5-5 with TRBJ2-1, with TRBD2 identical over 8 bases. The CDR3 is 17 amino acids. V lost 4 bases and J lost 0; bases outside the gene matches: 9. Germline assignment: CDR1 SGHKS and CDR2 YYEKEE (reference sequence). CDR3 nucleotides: TGTGCCAGCAGCACCGGCACAGGGACTAGCTCCTACAATGAGCAGTTCTTC. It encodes CASSTGTGTSSYNEQFF. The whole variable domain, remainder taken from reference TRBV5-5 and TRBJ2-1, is DAGVTQSPTHLIKTRGQQVTLRCSPISGHKSVSWYQQVLGQGPQFIFQYYEKEERGRGNFPDRFSARQFPNYSSELNVNALLLGDSALYLCASSTGTGTSSYNEQFFGPGTRLTVL.

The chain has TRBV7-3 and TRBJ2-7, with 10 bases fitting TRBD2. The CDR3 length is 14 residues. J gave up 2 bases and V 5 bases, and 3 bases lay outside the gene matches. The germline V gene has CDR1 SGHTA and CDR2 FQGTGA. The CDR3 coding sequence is TGTGCCAGCAGCCCAGCGGGAGGGGCCTACGAGCAGTACTTC. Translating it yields CASSPAGGAYEQYF.

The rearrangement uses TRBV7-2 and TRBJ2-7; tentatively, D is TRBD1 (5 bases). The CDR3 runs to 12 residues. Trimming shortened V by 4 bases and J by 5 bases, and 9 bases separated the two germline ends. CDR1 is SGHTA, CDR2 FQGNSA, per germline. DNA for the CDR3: TGTGCCAGCAGCTCAGGGATAGACGAGCAGTACTTC. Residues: CASSSGIDEQYF.

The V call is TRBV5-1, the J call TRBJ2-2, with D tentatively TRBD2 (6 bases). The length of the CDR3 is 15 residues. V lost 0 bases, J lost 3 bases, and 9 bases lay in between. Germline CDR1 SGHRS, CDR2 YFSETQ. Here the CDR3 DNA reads TGCGCCAGCAGCTTGGATGCGGGGTACACCGGGGAGCTGTTTTTT. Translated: CASSLDAGYTGELFF.

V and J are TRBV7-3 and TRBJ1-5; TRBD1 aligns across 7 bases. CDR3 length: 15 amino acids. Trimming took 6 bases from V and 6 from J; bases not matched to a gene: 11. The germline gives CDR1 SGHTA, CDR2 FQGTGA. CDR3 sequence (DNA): TGTGCCAGCAGTCACCAGGGACAGCGTGTTCAGCCCCAGCATTTT. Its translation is CASSHQGQRVQPQHF.